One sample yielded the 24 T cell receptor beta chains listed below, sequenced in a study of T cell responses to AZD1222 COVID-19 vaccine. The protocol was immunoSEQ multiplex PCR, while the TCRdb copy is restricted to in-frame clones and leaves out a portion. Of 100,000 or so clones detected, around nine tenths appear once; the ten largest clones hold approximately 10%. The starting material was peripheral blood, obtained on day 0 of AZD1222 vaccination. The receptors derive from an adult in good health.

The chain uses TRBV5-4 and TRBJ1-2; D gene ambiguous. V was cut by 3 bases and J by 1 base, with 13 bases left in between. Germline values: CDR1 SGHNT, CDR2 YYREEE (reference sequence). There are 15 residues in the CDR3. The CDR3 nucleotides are TGTGCCAGCAGCTCAGGACGGACTCTTAACTATGGCTACACCTTC. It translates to CASSSGRTLNYGYTF.

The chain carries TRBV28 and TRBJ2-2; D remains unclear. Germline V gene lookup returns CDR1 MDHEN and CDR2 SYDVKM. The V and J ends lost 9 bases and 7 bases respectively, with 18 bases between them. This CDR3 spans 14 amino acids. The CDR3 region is CASRTPERGGELFF. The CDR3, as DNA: TGTGCCAGTAGGACCCCCGAGCGCGGCGGGGAGCTGTTTTTT.

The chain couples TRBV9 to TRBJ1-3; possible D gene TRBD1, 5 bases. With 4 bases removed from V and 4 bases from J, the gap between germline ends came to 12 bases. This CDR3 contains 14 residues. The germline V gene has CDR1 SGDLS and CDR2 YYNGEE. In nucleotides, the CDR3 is TGTGCCAGCAGCAACAGGAACGCCGGAAACACCATATATTTT. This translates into CASSNRNAGNTIYF.

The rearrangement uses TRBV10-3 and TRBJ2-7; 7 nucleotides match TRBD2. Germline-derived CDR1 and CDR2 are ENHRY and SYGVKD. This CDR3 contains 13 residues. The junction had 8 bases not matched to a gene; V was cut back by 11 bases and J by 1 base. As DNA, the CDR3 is TGTGCCGCTCAGCGGGATATTTCCTACGAGCAGTACTTC. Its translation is CAAQRDISYEQYF.

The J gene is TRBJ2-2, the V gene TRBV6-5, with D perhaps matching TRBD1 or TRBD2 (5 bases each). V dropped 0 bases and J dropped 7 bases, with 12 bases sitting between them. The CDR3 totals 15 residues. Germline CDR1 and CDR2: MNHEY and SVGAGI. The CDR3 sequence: CASSYSGEENGELFF. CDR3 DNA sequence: TGTGCCAGCAGTTACTCGGGGGAAGAAAACGGGGAGCTGTTTTTT.

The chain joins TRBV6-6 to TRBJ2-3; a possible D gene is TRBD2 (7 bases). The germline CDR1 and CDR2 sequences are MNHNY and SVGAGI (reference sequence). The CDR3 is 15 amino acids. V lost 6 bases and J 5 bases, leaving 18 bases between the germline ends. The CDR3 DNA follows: TGTGCCAGCAGGGCTGGACTAGGGGGAGGAGATACGCAGTATTTT. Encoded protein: CASRAGLGGGDTQYF.

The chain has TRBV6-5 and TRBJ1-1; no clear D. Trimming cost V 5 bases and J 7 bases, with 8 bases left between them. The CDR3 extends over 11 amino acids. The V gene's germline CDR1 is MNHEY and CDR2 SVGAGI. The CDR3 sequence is CASSNPVEAFF. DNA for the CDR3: TGTGCCAGCAGTAACCCAGTTGAAGCTTTCTTT.

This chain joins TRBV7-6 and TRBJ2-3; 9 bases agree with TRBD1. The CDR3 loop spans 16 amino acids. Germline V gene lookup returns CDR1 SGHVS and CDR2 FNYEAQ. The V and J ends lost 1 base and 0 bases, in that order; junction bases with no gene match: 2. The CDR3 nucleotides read TGTGCCAGCAGCTTAGGGACAGGGGTTAGCACAGATACGCAGTATTTT. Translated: CASSLGTGVSTDTQYF.

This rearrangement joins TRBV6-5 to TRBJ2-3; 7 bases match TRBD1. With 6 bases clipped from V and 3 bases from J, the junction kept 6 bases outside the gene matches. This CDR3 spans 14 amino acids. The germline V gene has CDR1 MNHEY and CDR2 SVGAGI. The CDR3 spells CASRRTGVTDTQYF. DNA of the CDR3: TGTGCCAGCAGGCGTACAGGGGTAACAGATACGCAGTATTTT.

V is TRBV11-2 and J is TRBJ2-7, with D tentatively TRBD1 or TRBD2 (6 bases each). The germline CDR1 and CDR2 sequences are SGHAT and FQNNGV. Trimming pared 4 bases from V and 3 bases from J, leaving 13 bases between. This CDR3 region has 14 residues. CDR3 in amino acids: CASSYLRGLYEQYF. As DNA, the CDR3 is TGTGCCAGCAGCTACCTCCGGGGGCTCTACGAGCAGTACTTC.

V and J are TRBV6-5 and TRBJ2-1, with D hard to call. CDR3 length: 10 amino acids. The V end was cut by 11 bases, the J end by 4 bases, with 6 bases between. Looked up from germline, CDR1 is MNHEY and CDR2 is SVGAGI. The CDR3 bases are TGTGCCTACGGATACAATGAGCAGTTCTTC. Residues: CAYGYNEQFF.

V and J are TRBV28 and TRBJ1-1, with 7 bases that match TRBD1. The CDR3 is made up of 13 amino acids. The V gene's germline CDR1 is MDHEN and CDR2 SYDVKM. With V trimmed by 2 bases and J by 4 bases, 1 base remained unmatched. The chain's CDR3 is CASSLRGLTEAFF. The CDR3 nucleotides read TGTGCCAGCAGTTTAAGGGGGCTCACTGAAGCTTTCTTT.

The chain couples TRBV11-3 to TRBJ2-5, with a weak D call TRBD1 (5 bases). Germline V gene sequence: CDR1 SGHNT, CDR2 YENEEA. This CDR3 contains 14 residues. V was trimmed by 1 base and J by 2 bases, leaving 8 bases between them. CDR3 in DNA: TGTGCCAGCAGCTTAGGGGGCCCACAAGAGACCCAGTACTTC. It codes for CASSLGGPQETQYF.

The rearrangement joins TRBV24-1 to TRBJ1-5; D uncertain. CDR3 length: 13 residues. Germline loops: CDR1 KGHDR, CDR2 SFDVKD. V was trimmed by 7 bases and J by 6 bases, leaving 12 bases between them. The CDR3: CATSNAEGQPQHF. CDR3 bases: TGTGCCACCAGCAACGCGGAAGGTCAGCCCCAGCATTTT.

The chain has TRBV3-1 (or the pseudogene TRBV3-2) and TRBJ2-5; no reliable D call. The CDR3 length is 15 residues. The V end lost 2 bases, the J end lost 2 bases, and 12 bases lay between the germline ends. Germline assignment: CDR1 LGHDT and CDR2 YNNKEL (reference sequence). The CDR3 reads CASSQIPPRQETQYF. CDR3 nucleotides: TGTGCCAGCAGCCAAATTCCCCCCAGACAAGAGACCCAGTACTTC.

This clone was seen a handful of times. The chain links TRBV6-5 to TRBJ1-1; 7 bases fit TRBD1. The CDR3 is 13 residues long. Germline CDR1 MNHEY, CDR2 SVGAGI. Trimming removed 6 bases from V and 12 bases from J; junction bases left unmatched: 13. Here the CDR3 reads CASSSLSQGISFF. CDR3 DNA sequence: TGTGCCAGCAGCTCCCTTTCACAGGGGATATCTTTCTTT.

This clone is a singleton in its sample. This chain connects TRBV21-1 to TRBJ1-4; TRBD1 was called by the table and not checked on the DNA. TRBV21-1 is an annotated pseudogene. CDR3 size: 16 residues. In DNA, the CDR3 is TGTGCCAGCAGAGAAGCCGACACCGCAACTAATGAAAAACTGTTTTTT. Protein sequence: CASREADTATNEKLFF.

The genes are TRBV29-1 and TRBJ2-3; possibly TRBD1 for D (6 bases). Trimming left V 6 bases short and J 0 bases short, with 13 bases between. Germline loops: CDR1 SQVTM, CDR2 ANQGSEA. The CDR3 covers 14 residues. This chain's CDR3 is CSVGGQSSTDTQYF. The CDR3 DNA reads TGCAGCGTGGGCGGACAGTCTAGCACAGATACGCAGTATTTT.

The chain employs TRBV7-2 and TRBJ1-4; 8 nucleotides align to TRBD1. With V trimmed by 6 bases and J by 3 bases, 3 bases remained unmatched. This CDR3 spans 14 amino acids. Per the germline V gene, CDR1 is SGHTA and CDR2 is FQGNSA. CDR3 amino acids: CASRLDRANEKLFF. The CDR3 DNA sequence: TGTGCCAGCAGGTTGGACAGGGCTAATGAAAAACTGTTTTTT. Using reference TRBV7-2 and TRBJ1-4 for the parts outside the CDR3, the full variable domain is GAGVSQSPSNKVTEKGKDVELRCDPISGHTALYWYRQSLGQGLEFLIYFQGNSAPDKSGLPSDRFSAERTGGSVSTLTIQRTQQEDSAVYLCASRLDRANEKLFFGSGTQLSVL.

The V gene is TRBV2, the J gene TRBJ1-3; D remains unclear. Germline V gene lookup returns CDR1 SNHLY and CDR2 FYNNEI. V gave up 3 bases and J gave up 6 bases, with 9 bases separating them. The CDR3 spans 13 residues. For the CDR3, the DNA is TGTGCCAGCAGTGATACAGCTGCAAACACCATATATTTT. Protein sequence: CASSDTAANTIYF.

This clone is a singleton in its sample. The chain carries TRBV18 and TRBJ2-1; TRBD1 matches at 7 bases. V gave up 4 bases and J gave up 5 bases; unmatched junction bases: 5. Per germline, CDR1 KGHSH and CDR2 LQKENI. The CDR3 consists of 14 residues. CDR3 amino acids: CASSLDTGDNEQFF. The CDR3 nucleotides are TGTGCCAGCTCACTTGATACAGGGGACAATGAGCAGTTCTTC.

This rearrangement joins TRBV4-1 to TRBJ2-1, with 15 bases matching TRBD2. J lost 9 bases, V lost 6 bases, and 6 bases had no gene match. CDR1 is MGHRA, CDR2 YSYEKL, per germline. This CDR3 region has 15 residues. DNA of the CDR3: TGCGCCAGCAGAACAGGGACTAGCGGGAGGCGTGAGCAGTTCTTC. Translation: CASRTGTSGRREQFF.

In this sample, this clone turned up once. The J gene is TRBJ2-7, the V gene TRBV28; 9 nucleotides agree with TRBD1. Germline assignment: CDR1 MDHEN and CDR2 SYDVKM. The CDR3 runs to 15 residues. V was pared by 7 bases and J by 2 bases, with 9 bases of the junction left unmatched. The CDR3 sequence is CASIPSGTGTYEQYF. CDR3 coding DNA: TGTGCCAGCATCCCCTCGGGGACAGGGACCTACGAGCAGTACTTC.

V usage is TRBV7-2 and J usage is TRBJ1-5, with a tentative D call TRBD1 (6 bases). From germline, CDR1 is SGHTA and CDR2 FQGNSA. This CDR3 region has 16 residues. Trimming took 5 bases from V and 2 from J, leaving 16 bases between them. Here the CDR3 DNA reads TGTGCCAGCAGCCCAACCGGGGGGCATGGCAATCAGCCCCAGCATTTT. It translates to CASSPTGGHGNQPQHF.